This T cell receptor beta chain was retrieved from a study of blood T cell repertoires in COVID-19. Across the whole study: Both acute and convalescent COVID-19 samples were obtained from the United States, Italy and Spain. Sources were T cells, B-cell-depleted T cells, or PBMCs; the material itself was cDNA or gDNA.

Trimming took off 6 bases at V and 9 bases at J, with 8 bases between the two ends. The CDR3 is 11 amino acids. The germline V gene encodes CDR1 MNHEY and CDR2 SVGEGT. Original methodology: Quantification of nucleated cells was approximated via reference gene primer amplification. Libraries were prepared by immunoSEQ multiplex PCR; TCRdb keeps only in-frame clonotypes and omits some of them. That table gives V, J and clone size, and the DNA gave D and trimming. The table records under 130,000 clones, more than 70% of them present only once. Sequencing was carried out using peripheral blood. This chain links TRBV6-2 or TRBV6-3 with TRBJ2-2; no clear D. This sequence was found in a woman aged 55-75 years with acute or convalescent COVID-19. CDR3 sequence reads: CASSLRRELFF. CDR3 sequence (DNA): TGTGCCAGCAGCCTTAGAAGGGAGCTGTTTTTT.